This is a list of T cell receptor beta chains from one sample in a study of beta chain features in type 1 diabetes. TCRdb's table, derived via immunoSEQ multiplex PCR, lists solely in-frame clones and lacks some. The sample has fewer than 150,000 clones; about 7% are singletons. The sample comprised central memory CD4+ T cells from blood. These receptors were taken from a woman younger than 45 in good health. The CDR3 runs from the conserved cysteine through the conserved F or W.

>TRBV5-1|TRBJ2-2|17
CASSLLEVSTNTGELFF
>TRBV14|TRBJ2-3|16
CASSPGERTSTDTQYF
>TRBV19|TRBJ2-2|18
CASSIDGGGQAYTGELFF
>TRBV29-1|TRBJ2-7|13
CSVERTDSYEQYF
>TRBV19|TRBJ2-1|14
CASSILAGLNEQFF
>TRBV7-2|TRBJ2-2|16
CASSSIAGYRPGELFF
>TRBV7-2|TRBJ1-5|15
CASSQTGQGGQPQHF
>TRBV18|TRBJ2-7|15
CASSYLGQANHEQYF
>TRBV7-6|TRBJ2-5|18
CASSLGYRSKREAETQYF
>TRBV4-3|TRBJ2-7|13
CASSQDRAGVQYF
>TRBV9|TRBJ2-2|15
CASSVVAGDAGELFF
>TRBV7-6|TRBJ2-2|16
CASSLNSGTNTGELFF
>TRBV18|TRBJ1-4|16
CASSPNKGKTNEKLFF
>TRBV15|TRBJ2-1|15
CATSRDSTSGILGFF
>TRBV7-2|TRBJ1-3|14
CASSQNVQGNTIYF
>TRBV7-2|TRBJ2-7|16
CASSPLGQGTTYEQYF
>TRBV7-3|TRBJ2-3|15
CASSPDYLSTDTQYF
>TRBV15|.|16
CATSRERSGSLDEQYF
>TRBV6-6|TRBJ1-4|16
CASSYDPGFANEKLFF
>TRBV4-1|TRBJ2-1|14
CASSQGQTYNEQFF
>TRBV6-1|TRBJ2-3|14
CASSRQVTTDTQYF
>TRBV5-1|TRBJ2-7|14
CASSSGQGVDEQYF